This TCR beta chain is from a study of blood T cell repertoires in COVID-19. Profiling relied on immunoSEQ multiplex PCR, and the TCRdb table lists in-frame clones only, not all of them. The repertoire holds roughly 86,000 clones, with around 85% as singletons. V was clipped by 6 bases and J by 7 bases, with 18 bases between them. CDR1 is MDHEN, CDR2 SYDVKM, per germline. The CDR3 has 14 amino acids. Patients at the Seattle site were enrolled during active infection and followed longitudinally. The sequenced sample was peripheral blood. The origin of this receptor is a woman of 80 years or more with COVID-19, enrolled during active disease. The V call is TRBV28, the J call TRBJ1-2, with D possibly matching TRBD1 (6 bases). This CDR3 reads CASRTTGTSSGYTF. In DNA, the CDR3 is TGTGCCAGCAGAACCACAGGGACGAGTAGTGGCTACACCTTC.